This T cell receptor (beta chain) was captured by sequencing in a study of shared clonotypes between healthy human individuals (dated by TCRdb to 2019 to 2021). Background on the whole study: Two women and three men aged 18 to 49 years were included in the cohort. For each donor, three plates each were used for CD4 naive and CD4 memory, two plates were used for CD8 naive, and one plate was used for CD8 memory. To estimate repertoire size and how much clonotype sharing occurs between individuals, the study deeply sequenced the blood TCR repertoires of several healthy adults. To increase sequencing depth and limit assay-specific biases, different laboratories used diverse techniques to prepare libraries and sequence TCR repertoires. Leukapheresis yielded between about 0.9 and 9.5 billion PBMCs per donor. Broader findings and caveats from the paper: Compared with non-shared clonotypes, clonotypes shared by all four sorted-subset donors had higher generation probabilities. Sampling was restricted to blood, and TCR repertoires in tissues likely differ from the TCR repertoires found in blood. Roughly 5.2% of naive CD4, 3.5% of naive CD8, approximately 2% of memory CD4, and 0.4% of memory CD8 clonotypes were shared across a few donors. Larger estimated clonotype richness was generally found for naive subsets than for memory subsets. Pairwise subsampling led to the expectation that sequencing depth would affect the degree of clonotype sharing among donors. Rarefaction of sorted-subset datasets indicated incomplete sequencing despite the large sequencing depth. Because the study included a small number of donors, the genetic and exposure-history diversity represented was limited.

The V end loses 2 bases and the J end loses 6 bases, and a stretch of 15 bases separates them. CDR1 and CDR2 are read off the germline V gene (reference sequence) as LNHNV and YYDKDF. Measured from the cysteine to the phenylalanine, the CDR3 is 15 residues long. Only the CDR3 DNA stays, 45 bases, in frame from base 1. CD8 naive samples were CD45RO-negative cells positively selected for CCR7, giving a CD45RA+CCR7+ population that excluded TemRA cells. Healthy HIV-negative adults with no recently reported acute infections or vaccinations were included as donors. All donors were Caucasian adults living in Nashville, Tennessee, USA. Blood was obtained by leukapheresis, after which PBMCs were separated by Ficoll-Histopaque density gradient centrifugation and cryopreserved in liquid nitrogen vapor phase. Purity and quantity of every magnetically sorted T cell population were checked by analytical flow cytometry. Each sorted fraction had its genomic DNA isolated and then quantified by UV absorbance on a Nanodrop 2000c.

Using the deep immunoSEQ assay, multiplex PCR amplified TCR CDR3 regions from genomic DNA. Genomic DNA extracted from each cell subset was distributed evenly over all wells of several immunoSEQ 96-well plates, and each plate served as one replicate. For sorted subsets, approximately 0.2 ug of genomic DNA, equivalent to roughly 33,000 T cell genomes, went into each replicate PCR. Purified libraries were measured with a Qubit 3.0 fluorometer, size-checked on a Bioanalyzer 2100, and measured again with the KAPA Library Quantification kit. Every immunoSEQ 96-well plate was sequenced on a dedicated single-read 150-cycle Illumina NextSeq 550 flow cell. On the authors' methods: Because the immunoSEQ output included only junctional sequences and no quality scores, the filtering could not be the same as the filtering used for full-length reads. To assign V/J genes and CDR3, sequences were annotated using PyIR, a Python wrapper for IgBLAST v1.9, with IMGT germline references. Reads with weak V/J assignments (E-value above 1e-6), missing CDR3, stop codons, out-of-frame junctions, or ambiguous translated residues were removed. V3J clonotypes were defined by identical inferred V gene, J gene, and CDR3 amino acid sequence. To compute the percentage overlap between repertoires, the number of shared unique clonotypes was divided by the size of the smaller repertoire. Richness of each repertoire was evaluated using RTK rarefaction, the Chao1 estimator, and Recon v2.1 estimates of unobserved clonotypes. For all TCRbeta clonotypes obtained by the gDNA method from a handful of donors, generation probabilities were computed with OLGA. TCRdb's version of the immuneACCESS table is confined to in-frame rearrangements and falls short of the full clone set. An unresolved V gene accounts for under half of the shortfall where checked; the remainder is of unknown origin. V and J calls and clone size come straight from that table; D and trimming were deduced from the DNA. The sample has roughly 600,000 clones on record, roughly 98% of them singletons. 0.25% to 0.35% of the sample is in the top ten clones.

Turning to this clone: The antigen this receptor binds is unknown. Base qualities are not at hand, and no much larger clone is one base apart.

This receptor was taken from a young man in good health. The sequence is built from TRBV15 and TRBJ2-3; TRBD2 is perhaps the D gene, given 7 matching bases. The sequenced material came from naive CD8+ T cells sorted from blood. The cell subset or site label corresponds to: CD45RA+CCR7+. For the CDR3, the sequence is CATSRSGGWTDTQYF. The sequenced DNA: TGTGCCACCAGCAGATCGGGGGGCTGGACCGATACGCAGTATTTT.